Presented here are 16 T cell receptor beta chains from one specimen sequenced in a study of CD8+ T cells in alopecia areata. RNA was isolated and reverse transcribed to cDNA, the sequencing template. Using immunoSEQ multiplex PCR, the repertoire was profiled, and TCRdb retains in-frame clones only, with some absent. Of roughly 250,000 clones listed, 67% are singletons. The starting material was CD4+ T cells sorted from blood, obtained at week 0. All receptors derive from a human donor with alopecia areata.

This chain joins TRBV10-3 and TRBJ2-5, with D perhaps TRBD2 (6 bases). CDR1 is ENHRY, CDR2 SYGVKD, per germline. Trimming shortened V by 6 bases and J by 5 bases, and 10 bases separated the two germline ends. This CDR3 is 12 amino acids long. CDR3 in amino acids: CAIRTGGETQYF. CDR3 DNA: TGTGCCATCAGAACCGGAGGGGAGACCCAGTACTTC.

This clone was seen a handful of times. This chain joins TRBV7-2 and TRBJ2-3; possible D gene TRBD2, 6 bases. In germline, CDR1 is SGHTA, CDR2 FQGNSA. Trimming removed 5 bases at V and 0 bases at J, with 6 bases between. This CDR3 has 13 residues. The CDR3 DNA reads TGTGCCAGCAGCGGGACTAGCACAGATACGCAGTATTTT. Protein product: CASSGTSTDTQYF.

The rearrangement links TRBV25-1 to TRBJ2-7; a weak D match, TRBD1 (5 bases). Germline CDR1 reads MGHDK; CDR2 reads SYGVNS. Trimming stripped 4 bases from V and 3 bases from J, with 10 bases between. The CDR3 sequence is 13 residues long. This chain's CDR3 is CASSGAGIYEQYF. The CDR3 DNA sequence: TGTGCCAGCAGTGGGGCAGGGATCTACGAGCAGTACTTC.

A few counts support this clone. This chain joins TRBV2 and TRBJ2-2, with 9 bases matching TRBD1. There are 13 residues in the CDR3. J was trimmed by 6 bases and V by 5 bases; bases with no gene match: 1. Germline lookup yields CDR1 SNHLY and CDR2 FYNNEI. DNA of the CDR3: TGTGCCAGCAGTACAGGGGGCGCCGGGGAGCTGTTTTTT. This gives the protein CASSTGGAGELFF.

The chain links TRBV5-6 to TRBJ1-4; D not resolved. Germline CDR1 and CDR2: SGHDT and YYEEEE. Trimming cost V 0 bases and J 6 bases, with 3 bases left between them. This CDR3 spans 12 amino acids. The CDR3 loop is CASSLGHEKLFF. For the CDR3, the DNA is TGTGCCAGCAGCTTGGGACATGAAAAACTGTTTTTT.

Only a few counts were recorded for this clone. This chain uses TRBV6-1 with TRBJ2-5; D is undetermined. The CDR3 sequence is 11 residues long. V dropped 1 base and J dropped 13 bases, with 10 bases sitting between them. Germline CDR1 and CDR2: MNHNS and SASEGT. CDR3 sequence reads: CASSEVGAVYF. The CDR3 DNA is TGTGCCAGCAGTGAAGTTGGAGCTGTGTACTTC.

The J gene is TRBJ1-1, the V gene TRBV29-1; the D gene is possibly TRBD1 (5 bases). V gave up 1 base and J gave up 0 bases, with 12 bases separating them. This CDR3 is built from 15 residues. Germline V gene data show CDR1 as SQVTM and CDR2 as ANQGSEA. The CDR3 bases are TGCAGCGTTGAAGTGACAGCCCTCATGAACACTGAAGCTTTCTTT. Translating gives CSVEVTALMNTEAFF.

About this clone itself: The same CDR3 arises from other DNA sequences in this sample as well. The chain links TRBV5-1 to TRBJ2-5; 9 bases map to TRBD1. CDR1 and CDR2 from the germline V gene are SGHRS and YFSETQ. This CDR3 is 14 amino acids long. After removal of 4 bases from V and 5 bases from J, the junction contained 6 bases not matched to a gene. This CDR3 reads CASSPRTGEETQYF. The CDR3 coding sequence is TGCGCCAGCAGCCCACGGACAGGGGAGGAGACCCAGTACTTC.

V usage is TRBV7-8 and J usage is TRBJ2-3; the D gene could be TRBD1 or TRBD2 (5 bases each). Trimming left V 5 bases short and J 4 bases short, with 13 bases between. CDR1 and CDR2 from the germline V gene are SGHVS and FQNEAQ. CDR3 size: 14 residues. CDR3 region: CASSRDAPSDTQYF. The CDR3 DNA reads as TGTGCCAGCAGCCGGGACGCACCCTCAGATACGCAGTATTTT.

This chain uses TRBV29-1 with TRBJ2-4, with TRBD2 as a possible D gene (6 bases). Germline lookup yields CDR1 SQVTM and CDR2 ANQGSEA. V was trimmed by 6 bases and J by 8 bases, leaving 20 bases between them. CDR3 length: 14 amino acids. CDR3 amino acids: CSVQPGGRGDIQYF. The CDR3 coding sequence is TGCAGCGTACAACCCGGGGGAAGGGGAGACATTCAGTACTTC.

V is TRBV2 and J is TRBJ1-5, with TRBD1 matching over 12 bases. CDR3 length: 16 residues. Germline assignment: CDR1 SNHLY and CDR2 FYNNEI. V was pared by 7 bases and J by 0 bases, with 4 bases of the junction left unmatched. CDR3 amino acids: CASNPGQGASNQPQHF. The CDR3 DNA reads as TGTGCCAGCAACCCGGGACAGGGGGCTAGCAATCAGCCCCAGCATTTT.

This clone occurred a few times. One junction end does not reproduce the germline sequence, and a read error may be involved. This rearrangement joins TRBV7-7 to TRBJ2-3; D may be TRBD1 or TRBD2 (5 bases each). The CDR3 has 14 amino acids. Germline V gene data show CDR1 as SSHAT and CDR2 as FNYEAQ (reference sequence). Here the CDR3 reads CASSPTGRTDTQYF. The CDR3 DNA reads as TGTGCTAGCAGTCCCACGGGACGCACAGATACGCAGTATTTT.

The gene calls are TRBV15 and TRBJ2-6, with D hard to call. The germline V gene encodes CDR1 LNHNV and CDR2 YYDKDF (reference sequence). The CDR3 is made up of 15 amino acids. V was clipped by 2 bases and J by 2 bases, with 7 bases between them. The CDR3 sequence: CATSRSDPGANVLTF. DNA for the CDR3: TGTGCCACCAGCAGATCCGACCCTGGGGCCAACGTCCTGACTTTC. Variable domain in full (rest from reference TRBV15 and TRBJ2-6): DAMVIQNPRYQVTQFGKPVTLSCSQTLNHNVMYWYQQKSSQAPKLLFHYYDKDFNNEADTPDNFQSRRPNTSFCFLDIRSPGLGDTAMYLCATSRSDPGANVLTFGAGSRLTVL.

The chain carries TRBV7-2 and TRBJ1-6, with D possibly being TRBD1 (6 bases). The CDR3 spans 14 residues. V lost 3 bases to trimming and J lost 7 bases, with 10 bases between them. CDR1 is SGHTA and CDR2 is FQGNSA in the germline V gene. The CDR3 loop reads CASSFQGQNSPLHF. The CDR3 coding sequence is TGTGCCAGCAGCTTCCAAGGACAGAATTCACCCCTCCACTTT.

CDR3 in DNA: TGTGCCAGCAACAGGGACAGTTACGAGCAGTACTTC. This translates into CASNRDSYEQYF. This sequence joins TRBV2 and TRBJ2-7; 7 bases agree with TRBD1. Germline CDR1 and CDR2: SNHLY and FYNNEI. This CDR3 is 12 amino acids long. The junction had 4 bases not matched to a gene; V was cut back by 7 bases and J by 4 bases.

This clone was detected ten times or more. The gene calls are TRBV14 and TRBJ1-6; D uncertain. The CDR3 is 15 amino acids. Trimming shortened V by 0 bases and J by 7 bases, and 10 bases separated the two germline ends. Per germline, CDR1 SGHDN and CDR2 FVKESK. CDR3 loop: CASSQDLAGNSPLHF. Here the CDR3 DNA reads TGTGCCAGCAGCCAAGATCTGGCTGGGAATTCACCCCTCCACTTT.